This entry describes one T cell receptor beta chain. By its share of the sample, this clonotype is medium-sized (0.01 to 0.1%). Its recognized antigen is unknown. No quality values exist for individual bases; no much larger clone is one base distant. The entry originates in a study of T and B cells in COVID-19 patients (TCRdb year 2020). With respect to the entire study: Using TRB and IGH repertoire sequencing of peripheral blood, the study characterized adaptive immunity in COVID-19 patients who had active infection or had recovered. Comorbidities linked to unfavorable COVID-19 outcome were present in about 90% of the 20 patients in the active-infection cohort. As many as 9 follow-up blood samples were collected from each patient, and in some individuals these samples spanned different disease stages. Critical illness requiring mechanical ventilation or ECMO was present in about 65% of the 20 patients in the active-infection cohort. A median age of around 35 years was recorded in the recovered cohort versus approximately 70 years in the active-infection cohort. Two patients were included in both the recovered and active cohorts because samples were available from active disease and after recovery. Over 7.5 million TCR sequences were analysed in a TCR and BCR sequence repository that covered 35 or so patients and roughly 75 time points. The recovered cohort included over 15 patients who contributed around 21 samples, and most of those patients had mild to moderate COVID-19 that was managed on an outpatient basis. An age-matched reference group of 39 healthy donors negative for COVID-19 antibodies served as the comparison for repertoire analyses.

V is shortened by 2 bases, J by 2 bases, and the region joining them spans 13 bases. The CDR3 starts with the cysteine, ends with the phenylalanine, and has 15 residues. The DNA shown is the 45-base CDR3, in frame from base 1. Reading the germline V gene (reference sequence) gives CDR1 LNHNV and CDR2 YYDKDF. Paper-wide results and their limitations: Strongly skewed TRBV/TRBJ gene usage was reported in patients with COVID-19. TRB repertoires were highly clonal in active COVID-19, whereas diversity and richness at recovery rose above healthy donor levels. Specific T cell subsets (CD4+/Treg/CD8+) and sorted SARS-CoV-2-responsive or tetramer+ T cells had not yet been sequenced, and these experiments were ongoing. The cohort was considered too small for HLA contributions to COVID-19 susceptibility or severity to be assessed. It was stated that prospective validation of the reported TCR clusters was required before the clusters could be put to clinical use. The recovered cohort had some 2,500 exclusive TCR clusters, including under 40 low-pGen clusters. Blood samples obtained from mildly ill patients during symptoms, as well as early samples obtained from severe cases, were available only in scarce numbers.

TRB repertoires were amplified from around 250-460 ng of genomic DNA extracted from blood. The data were produced on an Illumina MiSeq. Multiplex PCR with BIOMED2 TRB-A/B primer pools was used to amplify the TRB rearrangements. Illumina-compatible adapters and 7-nucleotide sample barcodes were attached to the amplicons in two consecutive PCRs. Phusion HS II polymerase was used for all library PCRs. Amplicons were purified from gel with the NucleoSpin Gel and PCR Clean-up kit, quantified on Qubit, and pooled at about 3.7 nM. Amplicon pool quality was checked on an Agilent 2100 Bioanalyzer before Illumina next-generation sequencing. The authors processed their data as follows. TRB rearrangements were annotated with MiXCR 3.0.8 using the default MiXCR reference library. Non-productive reads and sequences with fewer than 2 reads were excluded, and each unique CDR3 nucleotide sequence counted as one clone. Clonality, diversity, richness and V-J gene usage were calculated in R 3.5.1. GLIPH2 was used to cluster TCRs by CDR3 similarity, and OLGA was used to calculate generation probabilities. GLIPH2 clusters were kept only when the clusters contained at least four unique TCR clonotypes present in at least three individuals. The raw public reads went through TCRdb reprocessing: fastp at Q25, MiXCR clone calling, in-frame beta chains kept. Entries are consolidated by CDR3 protein sequence, retaining the most common genes and DNA. These V and J calls derive from TCRdb rather than the authors' analysis. The sample contains over 7,000 distinct CDR3 sequences, about a quarter of them found a single time. The ten largest clones take up 5% to 8% of the sample.

The chain was built from TRBV15 and TRBJ2-7; no D gene is confidently identified. The sequence was obtained from a human donor who had recovered from COVID-19. Material: blood. The CDR3 region has the sequence CATSRLGAAAYEQYF. The DNA reads as follows: TGTGCCACCAGCAGACTAGGCGCAGCTGCCTACGAGCAGTACTTC.